This T cell receptor beta chain was sequenced in a study of post-analysis software for immune sequencing data. Broader study findings: When compared against controls, multiple sclerosis patients showed significantly lower normalized Chao1 diversity. Controls had lower frequencies than patients of five TRBV segments, which included TRBV5-6, TRBV5-1 and TRBV20-1.

The CDR3 length is 15 residues. V lost 1 base and J lost 3, with 8 bases in between. CDR1 and CDR2 from the germline V gene are SGHRS and YFSETQ. cDNA libraries of TCR beta carried unique molecular identifiers. TCRdb processed the PCR reads anew with MiXCR; each CDR3 protein has one entry. The sample has hundreds of thousands of distinct CDR3 sequences; about 50% are singletons. This clonotype has a handful of counts. What it binds is unknown. The specimen sequenced was blood. This TCR was sampled from a girl aged 5-17 years with multiple sclerosis. V gene TRBV5-1 combines with J gene TRBJ1-6; D perhaps matches TRBD1 (5 bases). In nucleotides, the CDR3 is TGCGCCAGCAGCTTGCAACAGGTCTATAATTCACCCCTCCACTTT. As protein: CASSLQQVYNSPLHF.